These T cell receptor beta chains were read from a single sample in a study of blood T cells in healthy people across ages. Using its own MiXCR run on the 5' RACE reads, TCRdb lists one record per CDR3 protein. The data contain about 800,000 distinct CDR3 sequences, around a quarter of them singletons. These data are also associated with another study on T cells of mothers and their children.

The sequenced sample consisted of blood. The receptors originated from a boy between 5 and 17 years old in good health. Both conserved end residues are part of each CDR3. D genes are given only for firm matches. Rows give clone size only sometimes, using once, few, many, or a class for an expanded clone.

v_call: TRBV4-3; d_call: TRBD2; j_call: TRBJ2-1; clone_size: -; cdr3_aa: CASSRGGLAGDEQFF; cdr3_nt: TGCGCCAGCAGCCGCGGCGGCCTAGCGGGAGATGAGCAGTTCTTC
v_call: TRBV9; d_call: -; j_call: TRBJ2-7; clone_size: -; cdr3_aa: CASSSTPAYEQYF; cdr3_nt: TGTGCCAGCAGCTCAACCCCGGCCTACGAGCAGTACTTC
v_call: TRBV6-1; d_call: -; j_call: TRBJ2-5; clone_size: -; cdr3_aa: CASSGDLEETQYF; cdr3_nt: TGTGCCAGCAGTGGGGACCTGGAGGAGACCCAGTACTTC
v_call: TRBV24-1; d_call: TRBD2; j_call: TRBJ2-3; clone_size: once; cdr3_aa: CATSDASGPPRDTQYF; cdr3_nt: TGTGCCACCAGTGACGCTAGCGGGCCTCCGAGAGATACGCAGTATTTT
v_call: TRBV29-1; d_call: -; j_call: TRBJ2-3; clone_size: few; cdr3_aa: CSVDSDTQYF; cdr3_nt: TGCAGCGTAGACTCAGATACGCAGTATTTT
v_call: TRBV18; d_call: TRBD2; j_call: TRBJ2-1; clone_size: -; cdr3_aa: CASSPGGGGYNEQFF; cdr3_nt: TGTGCCAGCTCACCGGGTGGCGGGGGTTACAATGAGCAGTTCTTC
v_call: TRBV7-8; d_call: -; j_call: TRBJ2-1; clone_size: -; cdr3_aa: CASSFYDYNEQFF; cdr3_nt: TGTGCCAGCAGCTTCTACGACTACAATGAGCAGTTCTTC
v_call: TRBV30; d_call: -; j_call: TRBJ1-2; clone_size: -; cdr3_aa: CAWSFDFQRVIGYGYTF; cdr3_nt: TGTGCCTGGAGTTTTGATTTCCAACGGGTAATAGGCTATGGCTACACCTTC
v_call: TRBV5-5; d_call: -; j_call: TRBJ1-3; clone_size: -; cdr3_aa: CASSLSIGTAGNTIYF; cdr3_nt: TGTGCCAGCAGCTTGTCCATTGGGACGGCCGGAAACACCATATATTTT
v_call: TRBV12-3/TRBV12-4; d_call: -; j_call: TRBJ2-2; clone_size: -; cdr3_aa: CASSWGSTGELFF; cdr3_nt: TGTGCCAGCAGTTGGGGCTCCACCGGGGAGCTGTTTTTT
v_call: TRBV7-2; d_call: -; j_call: TRBJ2-5; clone_size: few; cdr3_aa: CASSVGTYNERFF; cdr3_nt: TGTGCCAGCAGCGTCGGGACGTACAATGAGCGGTTCTTC
v_call: TRBV6-5; d_call: TRBD1; j_call: TRBJ2-7; clone_size: -; cdr3_aa: CASMLTTGTGIGEQYF; cdr3_nt: TGTGCCAGCATGCTCACAACCGGGACAGGGATTGGCGAGCAGTACTTC
v_call: TRBV7-3; d_call: TRBD2; j_call: TRBJ2-1; clone_size: many; cdr3_aa: CASSPGTSGGNEQFF; cdr3_nt: TGTGCCAGCAGCCCCGGGACTAGCGGGGGAAATGAGCAGTTCTTC
v_call: TRBV11-2; d_call: -; j_call: TRBJ2-4; clone_size: few; cdr3_aa: CALDPEGSKNIQYF; cdr3_nt: TGTGCCCTAGATCCGGAGGGGTCCAAAAACATTCAGTACTTC
v_call: TRBV7-2; d_call: -; j_call: TRBJ1-6; clone_size: few; cdr3_aa: CASSSRAPLNSPLHF; cdr3_nt: TGTGCCAGCAGCTCGCGGGCCCCCTTAAATTCACCCCTCCACTTT
v_call: TRBV28; d_call: -; j_call: TRBJ1-2; clone_size: -; cdr3_aa: CASSFFEGSTYGYTF; cdr3_nt: TGTGCCAGCAGTTTCTTTGAGGGCAGCACCTATGGCTACACCTTC
v_call: TRBV7-3; d_call: TRBD1; j_call: TRBJ2-1; clone_size: -; cdr3_aa: CASSPMGQEVNEQFF; cdr3_nt: TGTGCCAGCAGCCCCATGGGACAGGAGGTGAATGAGCAGTTCTTC
v_call: TRBV11-2; d_call: -; j_call: TRBJ2-1; clone_size: few; cdr3_aa: CASSLIASSYNEQFF; cdr3_nt: TGTGCCAGCAGCTTAATCGCGAGCTCCTACAATGAGCAGTTCTTC
v_call: TRBV29-1; d_call: -; j_call: TRBJ1-2; clone_size: -; cdr3_aa: CSVEQGGTRYGYTF; cdr3_nt: TGCAGCGTTGAGCAGGGCGGGACGAGGTATGGCTACACCTTC
v_call: TRBV6-1; d_call: -; j_call: TRBJ2-4; clone_size: few; cdr3_aa: CASSDNPNLAKNIQYF; cdr3_nt: TGTGCCAGCAGTGATAACCCGAACTTAGCCAAAAACATTCAGTACTTC
v_call: TRBV4-3; d_call: TRBD2; j_call: TRBJ2-7; clone_size: few; cdr3_aa: CASSLGTSGIYEQYF; cdr3_nt: TGCGCCAGCAGCCTAGGGACTAGCGGGATCTACGAGCAGTACTTC
v_call: TRBV7-2; d_call: -; j_call: TRBJ2-1; clone_size: -; cdr3_aa: CASSLGQLSNNEQFF; cdr3_nt: TGTGCCAGCAGCTTGGGACAACTTTCTAACAATGAGCAGTTCTTC